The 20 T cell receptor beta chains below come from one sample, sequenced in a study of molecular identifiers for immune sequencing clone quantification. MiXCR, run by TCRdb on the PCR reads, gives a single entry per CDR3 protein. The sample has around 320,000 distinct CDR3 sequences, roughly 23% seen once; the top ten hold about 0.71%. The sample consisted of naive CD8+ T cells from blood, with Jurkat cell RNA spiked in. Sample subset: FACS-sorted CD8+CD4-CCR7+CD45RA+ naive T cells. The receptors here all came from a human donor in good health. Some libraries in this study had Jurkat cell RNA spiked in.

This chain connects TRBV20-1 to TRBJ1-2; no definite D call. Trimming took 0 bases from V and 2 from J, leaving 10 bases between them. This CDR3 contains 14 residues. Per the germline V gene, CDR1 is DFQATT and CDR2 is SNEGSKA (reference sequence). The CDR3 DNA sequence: TGCAGTGCTAGAGATCCACAGAGAAACTATGGCTACACCTTC. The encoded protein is CSARDPQRNYGYTF.

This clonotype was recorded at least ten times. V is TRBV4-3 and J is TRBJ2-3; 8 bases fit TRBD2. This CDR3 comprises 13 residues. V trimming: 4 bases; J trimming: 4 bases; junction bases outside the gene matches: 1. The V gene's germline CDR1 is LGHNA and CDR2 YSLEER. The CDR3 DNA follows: TGCGCCAGCAGCCCGGGGGGGTCAGATACGCAGTATTTT. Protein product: CASSPGGSDTQYF.

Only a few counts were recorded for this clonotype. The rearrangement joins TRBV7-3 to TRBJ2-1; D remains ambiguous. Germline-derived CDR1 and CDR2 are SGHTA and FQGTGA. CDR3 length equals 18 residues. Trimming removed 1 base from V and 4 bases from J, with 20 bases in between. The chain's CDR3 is CASSLNLGLADPYNEQFF. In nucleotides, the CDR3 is TGTGCCAGCAGCTTAAATCTTGGCCTGGCGGACCCGTACAATGAGCAGTTCTTC.

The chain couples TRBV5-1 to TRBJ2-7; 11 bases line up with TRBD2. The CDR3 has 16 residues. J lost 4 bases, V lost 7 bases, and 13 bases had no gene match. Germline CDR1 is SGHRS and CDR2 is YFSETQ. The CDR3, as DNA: TGCGCCAGCGGCACTGAGGTAGCGGGAGGGCCATACGAGCAGTACTTC. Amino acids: CASGTEVAGGPYEQYF.

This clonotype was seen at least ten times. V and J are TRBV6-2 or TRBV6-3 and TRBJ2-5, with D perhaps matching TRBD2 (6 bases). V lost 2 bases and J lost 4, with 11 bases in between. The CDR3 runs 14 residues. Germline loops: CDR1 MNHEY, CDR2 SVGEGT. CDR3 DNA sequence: TGTGCCAGCAGTTACCGGACTACCCTAGAGACCCAGTACTTC. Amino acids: CASSYRTTLETQYF.

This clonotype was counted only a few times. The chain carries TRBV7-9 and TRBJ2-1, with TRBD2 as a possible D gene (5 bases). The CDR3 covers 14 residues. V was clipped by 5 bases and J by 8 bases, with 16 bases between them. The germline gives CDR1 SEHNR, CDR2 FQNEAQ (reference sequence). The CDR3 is CASSPPRPGDEQFF. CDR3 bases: TGTGCCAGCAGCCCCCCGAGGCCCGGGGATGAGCAGTTCTTC.

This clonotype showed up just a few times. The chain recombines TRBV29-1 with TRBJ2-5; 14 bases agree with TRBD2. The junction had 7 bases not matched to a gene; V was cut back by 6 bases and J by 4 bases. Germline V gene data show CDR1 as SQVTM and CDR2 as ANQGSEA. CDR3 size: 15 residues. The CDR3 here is CSVGGLAGGRETQYF. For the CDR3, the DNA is TGCAGCGTCGGAGGACTAGCGGGAGGTAGAGAGACCCAGTACTTC.

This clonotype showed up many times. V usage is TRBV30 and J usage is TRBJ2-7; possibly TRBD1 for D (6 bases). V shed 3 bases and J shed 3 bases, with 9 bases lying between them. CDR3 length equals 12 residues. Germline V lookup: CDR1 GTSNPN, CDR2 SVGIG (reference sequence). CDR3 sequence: CAWSRDNYEQYF. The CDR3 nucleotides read TGTGCCTGGAGCCGGGACAACTACGAGCAGTACTTC.

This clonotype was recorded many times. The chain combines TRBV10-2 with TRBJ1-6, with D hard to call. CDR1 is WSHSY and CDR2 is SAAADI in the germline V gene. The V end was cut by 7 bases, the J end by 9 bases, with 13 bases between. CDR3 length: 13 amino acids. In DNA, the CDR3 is TGCGCCAGCACCTGGGAAGTTGTTTCACCCCTCCACTTT. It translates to CASTWEVVSPLHF.

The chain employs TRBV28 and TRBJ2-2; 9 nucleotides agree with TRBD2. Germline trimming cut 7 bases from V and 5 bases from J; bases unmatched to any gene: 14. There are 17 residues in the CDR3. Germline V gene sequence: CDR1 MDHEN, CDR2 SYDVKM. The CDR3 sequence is CASTIGSSGSLTGELFF. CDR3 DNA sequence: TGTGCCAGCACAATTGGTAGTAGCGGGAGTCTTACCGGGGAGCTGTTTTTT.

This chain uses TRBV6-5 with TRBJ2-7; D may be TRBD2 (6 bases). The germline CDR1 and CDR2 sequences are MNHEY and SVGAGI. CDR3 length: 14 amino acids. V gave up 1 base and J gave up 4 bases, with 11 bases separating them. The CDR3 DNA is TGTGCCAGCAGTTACTTGGCGGGAACTTACGAGCAGTACTTC. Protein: CASSYLAGTYEQYF.

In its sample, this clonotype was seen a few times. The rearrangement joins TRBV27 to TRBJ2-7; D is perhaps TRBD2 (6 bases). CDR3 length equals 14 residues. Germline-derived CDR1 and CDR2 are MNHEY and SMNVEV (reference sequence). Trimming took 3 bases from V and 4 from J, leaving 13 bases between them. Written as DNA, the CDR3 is TGTGCCAGCAGTTTTCGGGGACTTCTATACGAGCAGTACTTC. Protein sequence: CASSFRGLLYEQYF.

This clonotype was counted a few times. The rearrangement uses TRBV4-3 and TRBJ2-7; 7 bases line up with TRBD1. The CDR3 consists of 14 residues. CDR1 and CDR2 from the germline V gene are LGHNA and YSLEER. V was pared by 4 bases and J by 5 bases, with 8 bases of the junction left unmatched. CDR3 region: CASSPDRLNNEQYF. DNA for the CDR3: TGCGCCAGCAGCCCGGACAGGCTTAATAACGAGCAGTACTTC.

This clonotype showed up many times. The CDR3 reads CSARDLGQDTGELFF. The CDR3 nucleotides read TGCAGTGCTAGAGATCTCGGACAGGACACCGGGGAGCTGTTTTTT. J is TRBJ2-2 and V is TRBV20-1; 7 nucleotides align to TRBD1. The CDR3 runs 15 residues. Germline V gene lookup returns CDR1 DFQATT and CDR2 SNEGSKA (reference sequence). V shed 0 bases, J shed 3 bases, and the junction held 4 bases outside the gene matches.

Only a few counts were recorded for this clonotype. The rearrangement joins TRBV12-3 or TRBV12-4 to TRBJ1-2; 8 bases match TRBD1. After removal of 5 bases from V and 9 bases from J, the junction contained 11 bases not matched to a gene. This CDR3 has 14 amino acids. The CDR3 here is CASSQLTRGQSYTF. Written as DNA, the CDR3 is TGTGCCAGCAGTCAATTAACCAGGGGGCAGAGCTACACCTTC.

The DNA for the CDR3 is TGCGCCAGCAGCCTTGACAGGGTGGGAGAGACCCAGTACTTC. Amino acid sequence: CASSLDRVGETQYF. The chain is built from TRBV5-1 and TRBJ2-5; 7 bases line up with TRBD1. The CDR3 consists of 14 residues. Germline assignment: CDR1 SGHRS and CDR2 YFSETQ. Trimming took 4 bases from V and 4 from J; bases not matched to a gene: 7.

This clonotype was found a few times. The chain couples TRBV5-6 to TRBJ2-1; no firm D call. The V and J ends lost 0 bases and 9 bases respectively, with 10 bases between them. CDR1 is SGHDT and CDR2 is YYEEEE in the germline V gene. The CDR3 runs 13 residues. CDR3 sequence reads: CASSLDTPPEQFF. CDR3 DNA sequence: TGTGCCAGCAGCTTGGATACCCCGCCTGAGCAGTTCTTC.

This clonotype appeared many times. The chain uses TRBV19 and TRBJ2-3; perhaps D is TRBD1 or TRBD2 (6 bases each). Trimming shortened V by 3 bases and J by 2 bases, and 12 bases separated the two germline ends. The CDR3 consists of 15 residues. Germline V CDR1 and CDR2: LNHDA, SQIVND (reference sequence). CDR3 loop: CASSIGGGSTDTQYF. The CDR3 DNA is TGTGCCAGTAGTATTGGAGGGGGTTCCACAGATACGCAGTATTTT.

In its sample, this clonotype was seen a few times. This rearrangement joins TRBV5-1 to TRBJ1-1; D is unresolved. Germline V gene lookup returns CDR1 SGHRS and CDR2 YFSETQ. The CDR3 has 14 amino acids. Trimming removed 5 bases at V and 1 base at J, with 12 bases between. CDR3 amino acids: CASRSGGPNTEAFF. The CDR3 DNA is TGCGCCAGCAGGTCGGGCGGGCCGAACACTGAAGCTTTCTTT.

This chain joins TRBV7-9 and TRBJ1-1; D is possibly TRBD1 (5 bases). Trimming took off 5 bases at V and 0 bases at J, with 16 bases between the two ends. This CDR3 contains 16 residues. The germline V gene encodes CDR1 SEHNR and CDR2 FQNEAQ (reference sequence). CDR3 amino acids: CASSLWPGPMNTEAFF. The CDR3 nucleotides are TGTGCCAGCAGCCTCTGGCCGGGACCTATGAACACTGAAGCTTTCTTT.